This record looks at one T cell receptor beta chain sequence and its context. This clonotype was counted at least ten times. No cognate antigen has been identified for it. No much larger clone exists at a distance of one base, and base qualities are not known. The hyperthyroidism patients were between 18 and 65 years old and newly diagnosed, with a disease duration of less than 2 months. Exclusion was applied to patients with uncontrolled infections, other autoimmune diseases, pregnancy or lactation. Diagnoses relied on clinical symptoms, serum thyroxine and TRAb, thyroid ultrasound and orbital computed tomography. Blood from progressor patients was drawn when they were first diagnosed with hyperthyroidism, before any ophthalmopathy symptoms appeared. PBMCs were isolated from 7.5 to 10 ml of fresh peripheral blood by Ficoll-Paque density gradient centrifugation. Progressor patients were initially diagnosed with Graves' hyperthyroidism and developed ophthalmopathy during follow-up. Trizol reagent was used to extract total RNA, and RNA quality was then checked on an Agilent 2100 Bioanalyzer.

This entry is derived from a study of T cells in Graves' hyperthyroidism and ophthalmopathy (dated by TCRdb to about 2019). For context, the study as a whole: Peripheral blood samples were taken at the time of initial diagnosis, prior to any treatment. To identify TCR V-J signatures that set the groups apart, the researchers used a discovery cohort of more than 95 patients, made up of 40 to 45 with Graves' ophthalmopathy and around 58 with stable Graves' hyperthyroidism. Whether ophthalmopathy could be predicted prospectively was tested in an independent validation cohort made up of about 20 hyperthyroidism patients plus 17 patients who later progressed to ophthalmopathy. The approximately 90 discovery patients were randomly split 7:3 into training and test sets. The study also compared thyroid tissue and blood T-cell repertoires from roughly 6 Graves' hyperthyroidism patients. After blood sampling, hyperthyroidism patients were treated with methimazole at a starting dose of 30 mg daily, and ophthalmopathy patients were treated with high-dose intravenous methylprednisolone. According to the paper, TCR Vbeta CDR3 sequencing was carried out on 135 peripheral blood samples, which came from 40 to 45 ophthalmopathy, some 73 hyperthyroidism and about 17 progressor patients.

The TCR beta CDR3 regions were amplified from the RNA transcripts. A first-round RT-PCR of the TCR CDR3 used the HTBI primer set with the Qiagen OneStep RT-PCR kit. A second multiplex PCR round built the libraries, followed by size selection and purification. Libraries were sequenced paired-end with 100 bp reads on an Illumina HiSeq2000. The authors' analysis ran thus. SOAPnuke was used to process the raw data, throwing out any read that contained adapters or uncalled bases, had a mean Phred below 15, or lacked an exact constant-primer or identifier match. COPE v1.2.5 was used to merge the high-quality paired reads, and each unique nucleotide sequence was defined as a clonotype. MiTCR v1.1 was used to align clonotypes to the IMGT TRBV, TRBD and TRBJ reference segments. The analysis was restricted to V-J combinations with a frequency above 0.0001, which together covered roughly 99% of the repertoires. The TCS score was defined as the ratio of F50 (clonal expansion) to E x V (chaos), calculated using BLOSUM62-based TCRdist between CDR3 peptides within each V-J. Welch's t-statistics and random forest reduced just over 500 V-J features to 13, which were used in a naive Bayes classifier (R e1071). TCRdb applied fastp at Q25 and MiXCR to the public reads, then kept only in-frame beta chains. For every CDR3 protein sequence, its rows merge into one entry that carries the most common genes and DNA. The V and J calls and clone size come from TCRdb's table, not from the authors' own analysis. The sample records 350,000 or so distinct CDR3 sequences, roughly 17% of which are singletons. Roughly 35% of the sample goes to the ten largest clones.

The research as a whole found: Blood samples also contained most of the expanded thyroid clonotypes (frequency above 0.001), which suggests that blood repertoires may reflect thyroid immune responses. During validation, the model predicted progression to ophthalmopathy a median of around 6 months ahead of onset, with around 70% sensitivity and almost 75% specificity. Sample size was not statistically predetermined, and blinding of investigators to group allocation was not performed. In cross-validation, a model built on a 13 V-J signature told ophthalmopathy apart from stable hyperthyroidism with roughly 87% sensitivity and 81% to 82% specificity, and in testing the same model reached 80%/75%.

V and J are trimmed by 6 bases and 1 base, and the gene matches miss 8 bases of the junction. Looking up the germline V gene (reference sequence) yields CDR1 SEHNR and CDR2 FQNEAQ. The CDR3 measures 15 amino acids from cysteine to phenylalanine. CDR3 DNA only is kept here, 45 bases in frame from base 1. Sequencing was done on a sample of blood. The receptor's source is a woman in her twenties or thirties with Graves' hyperthyroidism that later progressed to Graves' ophthalmopathy. The V and J segments used are TRBV7-9 and TRBJ2-7, with 8 bases aligning to TRBD1. The CDR3 region reads CASSLIGQGSYEQYF. The DNA sequence follows: TGTGCCAGCAGTTTGATCGGACAGGGATCCTACGAGCAGTACTTC. Reference TRBV7-9 and TRBJ2-7 proteins supply the regions before and after the CDR3; the full variable domain is: DTGVSQNPRHKITKRGQNVTFRCDPISEHNRLYWYRQTLGQGPEFLTYFQNEAQLEKSRLLSDRFSAERPKGSFSTLEIQRTEQGDSAMYLCASSLIGQGSYEQYFGPGTRLTVT.